This T cell receptor beta chain was obtained from a study of blood T cell repertoires in COVID-19. Study at large: Some COVID-19 samples were acute and others convalescent; all came from the United States, Italy and Spain.

The ends lost 8 bases at V and 4 bases at J; junction bases unmatched: 8. The CDR3 runs 13 residues. CDR1 and CDR2 (germline): SQVTM, ANQGSEA. Using immunoSEQ multiplex PCR, the repertoire was profiled, and TCRdb retains in-frame clones only, with some absent. The table lists roughly 200,000 clones, 70% to 85% of them singletons. Sequencing used peripheral blood. V is TRBV29-1 and J is TRBJ1-5; 7 bases line up with TRBD1. The TCR originated in a man aged 45-65 years who had recovered from COVID-19. As DNA, the CDR3 is TGCAGCACGGCCCGGGACAGAAATCAGCCCCAGCATTTT. Translated, it gives CSTARDRNQPQHF.